The present entry profiles one T cell receptor (beta chain) with its context. The antigen is unknown. CDR1 and CDR2 from the germline V gene are MNHNS and SASEGT. V shed 2 bases and J shed 4 bases, with 11 bases lying between them. This CDR3 is 15 amino acids long. Naive CD8 cells, CD45RO-negative and positively selected for CCR7, excluded terminally differentiated effector memory CD45RA+ cells. The assay was carried out at the deep level. Sequencing used immunoSEQ multiplex PCR; TCRdb keeps in-frame clones, though not all of them. The sample holds under 850,000 clones, 85% to 95% seen once. This record belongs to a study of shared clonotypes between healthy human individuals. Findings of the study overall: Sample collection involved blood only; tissue repertoires are likely different.

This TCR was sampled from a man aged 25-40 years in good health. Sequences were obtained from naive CD8+ T cells sorted from blood. J is TRBJ1-4 and V is TRBV6-1, with D possibly matching TRBD1 (6 bases). The CDR3 loop is CASSELDSYNEKLFF. DNA for the CDR3: TGTGCCAGCAGTGAACTGGACAGTTATAATGAAAAACTGTTTTTT.